This record covers a single T cell receptor (beta chain). Trimming removed 1 base at V and 3 bases at J, with 4 bases between. This CDR3 comprises 13 residues. Germline V gene data show CDR1 as SGHNT and CDR2 as YYREEE (reference sequence). The data originate from a study of T cell responses to AZD1222 COVID-19 vaccine. Produced via immunoSEQ multiplex PCR; TCRdb's table is partial and in-frame only. The sample includes more than 95,000 clones, 75% to 90% of them seen just once. The clonotype was recovered from an adult who received the AZD1222 COVID-19 vaccine. The specimen comprised peripheral blood, sampled 28 days after the second AZD1222 dose. The V gene is TRBV5-4, the J gene TRBJ2-2; D unresolved. This chain's CDR3 is CASSLLYTGELFF. DNA of the CDR3: TGTGCCAGCAGCTTGCTGTACACCGGGGAGCTGTTTTTT.